This section outlines one TCR beta chain sequence together with its context. The target antigen is unknown. The data were taken from a study of CD8+ T cells in alopecia areata. RNA extraction was followed by reverse transcription into cDNA, which acted as the sequencing template. Produced via immunoSEQ multiplex PCR; TCRdb's table is partial and in-frame only. Of about 210,000 clones listed, 55% to 70% are singletons. Germline trimming cut 2 bases from V and 6 bases from J; bases unmatched to any gene: 8. The CDR3 is 15 amino acids. Germline-derived CDR1 and CDR2 are SGHRS and YFSETQ. Noted treatment: oral pan-JAK inhibitor, 5-10 mg twice daily. Findings of the study overall: Scalp samples also yield sequences from resident alphabeta T cells of normal skin.

The material sequenced was CD4+ T cells sorted from blood, taken at week 4, from a patient treated with tofacitinib. The TCR sequence derives from a human donor with alopecia areata. The chain has TRBV5-1 and TRBJ2-1, with 7 nucleotides matching TRBD1. CDR3 amino acids: CASSLYRGMGNEQFF. DNA for the CDR3: TGCGCCAGCAGCTTATACAGGGGAATGGGCAATGAGCAGTTCTTC.